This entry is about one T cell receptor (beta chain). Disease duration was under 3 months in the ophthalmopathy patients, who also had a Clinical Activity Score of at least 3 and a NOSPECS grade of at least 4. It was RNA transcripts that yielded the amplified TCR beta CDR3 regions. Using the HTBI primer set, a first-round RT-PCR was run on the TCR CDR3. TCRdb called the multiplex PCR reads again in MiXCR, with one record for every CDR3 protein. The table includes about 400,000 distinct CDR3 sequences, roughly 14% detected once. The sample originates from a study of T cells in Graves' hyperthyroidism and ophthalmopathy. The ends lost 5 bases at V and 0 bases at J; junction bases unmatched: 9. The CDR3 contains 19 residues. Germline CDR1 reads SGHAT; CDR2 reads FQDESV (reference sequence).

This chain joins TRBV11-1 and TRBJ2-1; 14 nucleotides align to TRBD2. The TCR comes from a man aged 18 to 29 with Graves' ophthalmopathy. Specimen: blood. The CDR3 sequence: CASSRTGTSGSGSYNEQFF. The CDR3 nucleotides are TGTGCCAGCAGCCGAACCGGGACTAGCGGGAGTGGCTCCTACAATGAGCAGTTCTTC.